A selection of T cell receptor beta chains follows, all from one sample in a study of breast tumors, draining lymph nodes, adjacent tissues. MiXCR was run by TCRdb on the multiplex PCR reads, yielding one entry per CDR3 protein. Here the sample spans about 140,000 distinct CDR3 sequences, approximately 32% being singletons. The specimen sequenced was axillary lymph node tissue. The receptors come from a female donor with breast cancer. Some clones in this sample may be carry-over from other donors' samples. CDR3s include the opening cysteine and the closing phenylalanine or tryptophan. The order of the fields is CDR3 length, V gene, J gene, clone size, D gene, CDR3 protein, CDR3 DNA. A D gene is named only where the DNA matches it firmly. Clone sizes are given selectively: once, few, many, or a class where the clone is expanded.

length: 14
V: TRBV7-3
J: TRBJ1-1
size: many
D: TRBD1
CDR3: CASSSGQPLAEAFF
DNA: TGTGCCAGCAGCTCGGGACAGCCACTGGCTGAAGCTTTCTTT

length: 16
V: TRBV19
J: TRBJ2-5
size: many
D: TRBD1
CDR3: CASSPRGTGGVETQYF
DNA: TGTGCCAGTAGTCCCAGGGGGACAGGGGGCGTGGAGACCCAGTACTTC

length: 13
V: TRBV15
J: TRBJ1-2
size: many
D: NA
CDR3: CATSRGEGLGYTF
DNA: TGTGCCACCAGCAGGGGGGAGGGCCTAGGCTACACCTTC

length: 14
V: TRBV27
J: TRBJ2-2
size: NA
D: NA
CDR3: CASSFDTNTGELFF
DNA: TGTGCCAGCAGTTTCGACACGAACACCGGGGAGCTGTTTTTT

length: 21
V: TRBV12-3/TRBV12-4
J: TRBJ2-2
size: many
D: TRBD1
CDR3: CASTYGQGNMRWGRITGELFF
DNA: TGTGCCAGCACCTACGGACAGGGGAACATGAGGTGGGGTAGGATTACCGGGGAGCTGTTTTTT

length: 16
V: TRBV5-5
J: TRBJ2-1
size: many
D: NA
CDR3: CASSFGVSAGYNEQFF
DNA: TGTGCCAGCAGCTTCGGCGTATCTGCGGGCTACAATGAGCAGTTCTTC

length: 14
V: TRBV30
J: TRBJ1-5
size: many
D: TRBD1
CDR3: CAWTQTGGNQPQHF
DNA: TGTGCCTGGACGCAGACAGGGGGCAATCAGCCCCAGCATTTT

length: 14
V: TRBV7-6
J: TRBJ1-5
size: many
D: NA
CDR3: CASSSHGGVQPQHF
DNA: TGTGCCAGCAGCTCCCACGGAGGGGTTCAGCCCCAGCATTTT

length: 14
V: TRBV10-3
J: TRBJ2-7
size: many
D: TRBD1
CDR3: CAISHGQAVYEQYF
DNA: TGTGCCATCAGTCACGGACAGGCAGTTTACGAGCAGTACTTC

length: 14
V: TRBV10-1
J: TRBJ2-7
size: NA
D: NA
CDR3: CASSEDPPQEEQYF
DNA: TGCGCCAGCAGTGAGGATCCCCCCCAAGAAGAGCAGTACTTC

length: 17
V: TRBV4-3
J: TRBJ1-2
size: many
D: NA
CDR3: CASSQDEWQGGGYGYTF
DNA: TGCGCCAGCAGCCAAGATGAATGGCAGGGCGGAGGCTATGGCTACACCTTC

length: 14
V: TRBV5-4
J: TRBJ2-2
size: many
D: TRBD1
CDR3: CASSQQRQGRELFF
DNA: TGTGCCAGCAGCCAACAGAGACAGGGTCGGGAGCTGTTTTTT

length: 15
V: TRBV18
J: TRBJ1-4
size: NA
D: TRBD1
CDR3: CASSLRGQANEKLFF
DNA: TGTGCCAGCTCACTCCGGGGACAGGCTAATGAAAAACTGTTTTTT

length: 14
V: TRBV7-9
J: TRBJ1-1
size: few
D: NA
CDR3: CASTLVGVNTEAFF
DNA: TGTGCCAGCACGCTAGTGGGGGTTAACACTGAAGCTTTCTTT

length: 16
V: TRBV5-1
J: TRBJ2-2
size: NA
D: TRBD1
CDR3: CASSLPGTGKIGELFF
DNA: TGCGCCAGCAGCTTACCAGGGACAGGGAAGATCGGGGAGCTGTTTTTT

length: 17
V: TRBV19
J: TRBJ2-3
size: NA
D: NA
CDR3: CASKGGGGGSITDTQSF
DNA: TGTGCCAGTAAGGGGGGGGGGGGCGGTTCGATCACAGATACGCAGTCTTTT

length: 15
V: TRBV7-3
J: TRBJ1-1
size: NA
D: NA
CDR3: CASSVTPGQPSEAFF
DNA: TGTGCCAGCAGCGTAACACCGGGACAACCATCCGAAGCTTTCTTT

length: 17
V: TRBV6-2/TRBV6-3
J: TRBJ2-2
size: few
D: TRBD2
CDR3: CASRLPGLLVGTGELFF
DNA: TGTGCCAGCAGACTTCCGGGACTACTCGTTGGGACCGGGGAGCTGTTTTTT

length: 15
V: TRBV6-5
J: TRBJ2-3
size: NA
D: TRBD1
CDR3: CASSPDRGKRNTQYF
DNA: TGTGCCAGCAGTCCCGACAGGGGGAAGAGGAATACGCAGTATTTT

length: 15
V: TRBV6-2/TRBV6-3
J: TRBJ2-5
size: NA
D: TRBD1
CDR3: CASSHPGQGKETQYF
DNA: TGTGCCAGCAGTCACCCGGGACAGGGCAAAGAGACCCAGTACTTC

length: 14
V: TRBV30
J: TRBJ2-1
size: NA
D: NA
CDR3: CAWDPGSSYNEQFF
DNA: TGTGCCTGGGATCCGGGGAGCTCCTACAATGAGCAGTTCTTC

length: 15
V: TRBV7-7
J: TRBJ2-2
size: many
D: TRBD1
CDR3: CASSASTGTAGELFF
DNA: TGTGCTAGCAGCGCTTCGACAGGGACGGCCGGGGAGCTGTTTTTT

length: 13
V: TRBV20-1
J: TRBJ2-5
size: NA
D: TRBD1
CDR3: CSANGQGNQPQYF
DNA: TGCAGTGCAAATGGACAGGGGAATCAGCCCCAGTACTTC

length: 19
V: TRBV4-2
J: TRBJ2-3
size: many
D: NA
CDR3: CASSSNPAGRRTSTDTQYF
DNA: TGTGCCAGCAGCTCTAACCCCGCGGGAAGGAGAACTAGCACAGATACGCAGTATTTT

length: 14
V: TRBV30
J: TRBJ2-5
size: many
D: NA
CDR3: CAWSVGGFGETQYF
DNA: TGTGCCTGGAGTGTAGGGGGATTCGGAGAGACCCAGTACTTC

length: 18
V: TRBV9
J: TRBJ2-3
size: many
D: TRBD2
CDR3: CASSPRQGRTSGGDTQYF
DNA: TGTGCCAGCAGCCCCCGACAGGGGCGCACTAGCGGGGGAGATACGCAGTATTTT

length: 17
V: TRBV6-6
J: TRBJ1-5
size: NA
D: NA
CDR3: CASSYKAMVRGGQPQHF
DNA: TGTGCCAGCAGTTACAAAGCGATGGTCAGGGGTGGTCAGCCCCAGCATTTT

length: 14
V: TRBV12-3/TRBV12-4
J: TRBJ1-1
size: few
D: NA
CDR3: CASTPTGGNTEAFF
DNA: TGTGCCAGCACCCCAACCGGAGGGAACACTGAAGCTTTCTTT

length: 18
V: TRBV24-1
J: TRBJ1-6
size: NA
D: TRBD1
CDR3: CATSASSQPQGINSPLHF
DNA: TGTGCCACCAGTGCCAGCAGCCAACCACAGGGGATTAATTCACCCCTCCACTTT

length: 13
V: TRBV20-1
J: TRBJ2-7
size: many
D: TRBD2
CDR3: CSAVALAGVEQYF
DNA: TGCAGTGCCGTCGCGCTAGCGGGGGTCGAGCAGTACTTC

length: 16
V: TRBV7-3
J: TRBJ2-2
size: many
D: NA
CDR3: CASSPAAGHLTGELFF
DNA: TGTGCCAGCAGCCCCGCGGCGGGACATCTCACCGGGGAGCTGTTTTTT

length: 14
V: TRBV7-6
J: TRBJ1-3
size: many
D: NA
CDR3: CASSRTVSGNTIYF
DNA: TGTGCCAGCAGCCGGACAGTATCTGGAAACACCATATATTTT

length: 12
V: TRBV6-6
J: TRBJ1-2
size: many
D: TRBD1
CDR3: CASTAGQGPHTF
DNA: TGTGCCAGCACCGCCGGACAGGGACCTCACACCTTC

length: 13
V: TRBV5-5
J: TRBJ1-5
size: many
D: NA
CDR3: CASSLTTGVPQHF
DNA: TGTGCCAGCAGCTTAACGACCGGGGTGCCCCAGCATTTT

length: 13
V: TRBV10-3
J: TRBJ1-2
size: many
D: NA
CDR3: CAIKAGPNYGYTF
DNA: TGTGCCATCAAAGCGGGGCCTAACTATGGCTACACCTTC

length: 15
V: TRBV18
J: TRBJ1-2
size: many
D: NA
CDR3: CASSPLSALNYGYTF
DNA: TGTGCCAGCTCACCACTATCAGCTCTGAACTATGGCTACACCTTC

length: 14
V: TRBV29-1
J: TRBJ2-7
size: NA
D: NA
CDR3: CSDETIQGPYEQYF
DNA: TGCAGCGACGAAACTATACAGGGCCCCTACGAGCAGTACTTC

length: 16
V: TRBV20-1
J: TRBJ1-6
size: many
D: NA
CDR3: CSARDWTEPYNSPLHF
DNA: TGCAGTGCTAGAGATTGGACCGAGCCCTATAATTCACCCCTCCACTTT

length: 15
V: TRBV5-1
J: TRBJ1-1
size: NA
D: TRBD1
CDR3: CASSLYGQGVTEAFF
DNA: TGCGCCAGCAGCTTGTATGGACAGGGAGTCACTGAAGCTTTCTTT

length: 19
V: TRBV6-6
J: TRBJ2-3
size: NA
D: NA
CDR3: CASSSPDRGVSGNTDTQYF
DNA: TGTGCCAGCAGTTCCCCCGACCGAGGGGTCTCTGGAAACACAGATACGCAGTATTTT

length: 15
V: TRBV5-4
J: TRBJ2-1
size: many
D: TRBD1
CDR3: CASSLETGVWNEQFF
DNA: TGTGCCAGCAGCTTGGAGACAGGGGTCTGGAATGAGCAGTTCTTC

length: 11
V: TRBV30
J: TRBJ2-3
size: many
D: NA
CDR3: CAWVGQYTQYF
DNA: TGTGCCTGGGTCGGACAGTATACGCAGTATTTT

length: 17
V: TRBV6-1
J: TRBJ1-2
size: few
D: NA
CDR3: CASSERSGLGLSYGYTF
DNA: TGTGCCAGCAGTGAAAGGTCAGGGTTGGGTCTATCGTATGGCTACACCTTC

length: 12
V: TRBV20-1
J: TRBJ2-7
size: NA
D: NA
CDR3: CSARPTPYEQYF
DNA: TGCAGTGCTAGACCCACACCGTACGAGCAGTACTTC

length: 15
V: TRBV6-5
J: TRBJ1-1
size: NA
D: NA
CDR3: CASSYSAGRGTEAFF
DNA: TGTGCCAGCAGTTACTCGGCCGGGCGGGGAACTGAAGCTTTCTTT

length: 16
V: TRBV7-2
J: TRBJ2-4
size: many
D: NA
CDR3: CASRPAGAEFKNIQYF
DNA: TGTGCCAGCAGACCTGCGGGGGCCGAGTTTAAAAACATTCAGTACTTC

length: 12
V: TRBV3-1
J: TRBJ2-5
size: NA
D: NA
CDR3: CASSGPGEAQYF
DNA: TGTGCCAGCAGCGGTCCGGGGGAGGCCCAGTACTTC

length: 15
V: TRBV19
J: TRBJ2-5
size: few
D: TRBD1
CDR3: CASSLRDRGRETQYF
DNA: TGTGCCAGTAGTCTACGGGACAGGGGGCGAGAGACCCAGTACTTC

length: 14
V: TRBV20-1
J: TRBJ2-3
size: many
D: TRBD1
CDR3: CSAEPGQEKDTQYF
DNA: TGCAGTGCCGAACCGGGACAGGAGAAGGATACGCAGTATTTT

length: 12
V: TRBV7-2
J: TRBJ2-5
size: many
D: NA
CDR3: CASSPNGETQYF
DNA: TGTGCCAGCAGCCCGAATGGGGAGACCCAGTACTTC

length: 14
V: TRBV27
J: TRBJ2-2
size: NA
D: NA
CDR3: CASRPAGNTGELFF
DNA: TGTGCCAGCAGACCGGCGGGGAACACCGGGGAGCTGTTTTTT

length: 13
V: TRBV2
J: TRBJ1-5
size: many
D: NA
CDR3: CASSRQNNQPQHF
DNA: TGTGCCAGCAGTCGACAGAATAATCAGCCCCAGCATTTT

length: 14
V: TRBV12-3/TRBV12-4
J: TRBJ2-5
size: many
D: NA
CDR3: CASRHLNNQETQYF
DNA: TGTGCCAGCCGACACCTTAATAACCAAGAGACCCAGTACTTC